Listed here are 5 T cell receptor beta chains from one sample, sequenced in a study of beta chain features in type 1 diabetes. Regarding the study as a whole: Across all four CD4+ subsets, people with type 1 diabetes showed modestly shorter TCRB CDR3s.

No cognate antigen is known for these TCRs. Expressed TCRB transcripts got sequenced, as all isolated RNA was reverse transcribed. Clones were read by immunoSEQ multiplex PCR, and TCRdb kept only the in-frame ones, dropping some. The sample comprises 150,000 to 200,000 clones, 7.8% of which are singletons, and more than 0.75% rests with the top ten. The sequencing input was central memory CD4+ T cells from blood. These receptors came from a middle-aged woman with type 1 diabetes.

The CDR3 spells CASSPTVSRNEKLFF. CDR3 coding DNA: TGTGCCAGCAGCCCTACGGTCTCACGGAATGAAAAACTGTTTTTT. This chain connects TRBV9 to TRBJ1-4; D gene uncertain. Trimming shortened V by 4 bases and J by 5 bases, and 15 bases separated the two germline ends. This CDR3 has 15 residues. CDR1 is SGDLS and CDR2 is YYNGEE in the germline V gene.

As concerns this clone: Within the sample, other DNA sequences also encode this same CDR3. The genes are TRBV7-2 and TRBJ2-3, with 8 bases matching TRBD2. Looked up from germline, CDR1 is SGHTA and CDR2 is FQGNSA. The trim removed 1 base at V and 5 bases at J, leaving 2 bases unmatched. There are 14 residues in the CDR3. The CDR3 here is CASSLGLAGDTQYF. CDR3 bases: TGTGCCAGCAGCTTAGGGCTAGCGGGAGATACGCAGTATTTT. The full variable domain, its missing parts supplied by reference TRBV7-2 and TRBJ2-3, is GAGVSQSPSNKVTEKGKDVELRCDPISGHTALYWYRQSLGQGLEFLIYFQGNSAPDKSGLPSDRFSAERTGGSVSTLTIQRTQQEDSAVYLCASSLGLAGDTQYFGPGTRLTVL.

This clone has a handful of counts. V and J are TRBV2 and TRBJ2-3, with TRBD2 matching 8 bases. Germline V gene data show CDR1 as SNHLY and CDR2 as FYNNEI. CDR3 length: 16 amino acids. V trimming: 6 bases; J trimming: 3 bases; junction bases outside the gene matches: 11. The CDR3 sequence is CASSKNRGGGTDTQYF. The CDR3 DNA reads TGTGCCAGCAGCAAAAATCGGGGGGGTGGGACAGATACGCAGTATTTT.

The rearrangement links TRBV2 to TRBJ2-5; possible D gene TRBD2, 6 bases. CDR3 length: 12 residues. CDR1 and CDR2 (germline): SNHLY, FYNNEI. V lost 0 bases and J 8 bases, leaving 7 bases between the germline ends. CDR3: CASSEATSTQYF. DNA of the CDR3: TGTGCCAGCAGTGAAGCCACTAGCACCCAGTACTTC.

This clone was picked up a small number of times. The gene calls are TRBV27 and TRBJ2-7, with 10 bases identical to TRBD2. V lost 2 bases and J lost 0; bases outside the gene matches: 4. Germline V gene data show CDR1 as MNHEY and CDR2 as SMNVEV (reference sequence). CDR3 length: 16 amino acids. This chain's CDR3 is CASSLRASGGSYEQYF. The CDR3 DNA is TGTGCCAGCAGTTTACGAGCTAGCGGGGGCTCCTACGAGCAGTACTTC.